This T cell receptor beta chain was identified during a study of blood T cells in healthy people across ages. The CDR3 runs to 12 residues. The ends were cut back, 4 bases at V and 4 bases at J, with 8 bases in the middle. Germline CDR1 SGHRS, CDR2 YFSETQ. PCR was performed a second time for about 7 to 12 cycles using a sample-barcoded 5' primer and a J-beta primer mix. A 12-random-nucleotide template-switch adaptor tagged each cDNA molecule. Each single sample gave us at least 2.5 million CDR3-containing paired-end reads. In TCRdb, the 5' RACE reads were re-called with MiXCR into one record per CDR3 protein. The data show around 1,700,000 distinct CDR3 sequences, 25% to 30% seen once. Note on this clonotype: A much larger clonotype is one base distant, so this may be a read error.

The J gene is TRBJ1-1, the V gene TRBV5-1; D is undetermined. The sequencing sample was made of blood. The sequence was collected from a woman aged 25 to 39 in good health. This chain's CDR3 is CASSTEGTEAFF. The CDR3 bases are TGCGCCAGCAGCACAGAGGGCACTGAAGCTTTCTTT.